Following are 21 T cell receptor beta chains from one sample sequenced in a study of OX40 agonist ivuxolimab in advanced cancers. Generated by immunoSEQ multiplex PCR, the TCRdb table keeps only in-frame clones and is missing some. Of 70,000 to 100,000 clones listed, under 90% are singletons. The source was CD4+ or CD8+ T cells sorted from blood, collected in a trial of the OX40 agonist ivuxolimab. The receptors were gathered from an adult with an advanced solid tumor such as melanoma, head and neck, liver or kidney cancer.

The chain is built from TRBV4-1 and TRBJ2-1, with no clear D. CDR1 MGHRA and CDR2 YSYEKL come from the germline V gene. The V end lost 5 bases, the J end lost 1 base, and 15 bases lay between the germline ends. The CDR3 runs to 16 residues. The chain's CDR3 is CASSIEARASYNEQFF. As DNA, the CDR3 is TGCGCCAGCAGCATCGAGGCTAGAGCGTCCTACAATGAGCAGTTCTTC.

The rearrangement links TRBV5-1 to TRBJ1-3, with D maybe TRBD1 (5 bases). V lost 0 bases and J 4 bases, leaving 11 bases between the germline ends. The CDR3 spans 15 residues. The germline gives CDR1 SGHRS, CDR2 YFSETQ. The CDR3 here is CASSLEGALGNTIYF. The CDR3 nucleotides are TGCGCCAGCAGCTTGGAAGGGGCGCTCGGAAACACCATATATTTT.

The J gene is TRBJ2-3, the V gene TRBV5-1; D is undetermined. V lost 1 base and J 4 bases, leaving 16 bases between the germline ends. Germline V gene sequence: CDR1 SGHRS, CDR2 YFSETQ. This CDR3 has 16 residues. For the CDR3, the DNA is TGCGCCAGCAGCTTGCCCCTGGAAAAGGCATCAGATACGCAGTATTTT. It encodes CASSLPLEKASDTQYF. Full variable domain (remainder filled in from reference TRBV5-1 and TRBJ2-3): KAGVTQTPRYLIKTRGQQVTLSCSPISGHRSVSWYQQTPGQGLQFLFEYFSETQRNKGNFPGRFSGRQFSNSRSEMNVSTLELGDSALYLCASSLPLEKASDTQYFGPGTRLTVL.

The CDR3 region is CASSLLGLEGTEAFF. The CDR3 DNA reads as TGCGCCAGCAGCCTGTTGGGGCTCGAGGGCACTGAAGCTTTCTTT. The rearrangement joins TRBV5-1 to TRBJ1-1, with D perhaps TRBD1 (5 bases). The CDR3 consists of 15 residues. Trimming removed 4 bases at V and 4 bases at J, with 17 bases between. Germline loops: CDR1 SGHRS, CDR2 YFSETQ.

The V gene is TRBV28, the J gene TRBJ1-1; unclear D gene. The CDR3 has 15 residues. The germline V gene has CDR1 MDHEN and CDR2 SYDVKM. V dropped 5 bases and J dropped 0 bases, with 13 bases sitting between them. The CDR3 DNA follows: TGTGCCAGCAGTGGCATCAGAGGCATGAACACTGAAGCTTTCTTT. Encoded protein: CASSGIRGMNTEAFF.

The gene calls are TRBV18 and TRBJ1-4; 7 bases are a match to TRBD1. Germline values: CDR1 KGHSH, CDR2 LQKENI. J lost 6 bases, V lost 6 bases, and 7 bases had no gene match. This CDR3 is 14 amino acids long. The DNA of the CDR3 is TGTGCCAGCTCCCCGATTGGACAGGATGAAAAACTGTTTTTT. This codes for CASSPIGQDEKLFF.

The chain has TRBV4-1 and TRBJ1-1; 9 nucleotides align to TRBD1. V shed 4 bases, J shed 3 bases, and the junction held 6 bases outside the gene matches. CDR3 length: 15 residues. Germline CDR1 MGHRA, CDR2 YSYEKL. The CDR3 protein is CASSPGQGADTEAFF. The CDR3 bases are TGCGCCAGCAGCCCGGGACAGGGAGCTGACACTGAAGCTTTCTTT.

This clone was seen just once. The J gene is TRBJ2-7, the V gene TRBV6-4; D is unresolved. The germline V gene has CDR1 MRHNA and CDR2 SNTAGT. The CDR3 length is 13 residues. The V end was cut by 0 bases, the J end by 7 bases, with 10 bases between. In DNA form, the CDR3 reads TGTGCCAGCAGTGACTCGGGTGAAGGGGAGCAGTACTTC. It specifies CASSDSGEGEQYF.

This clone was found once. The chain is built from TRBV6-1 and TRBJ1-2, with a weak D call TRBD1 (5 bases). V lost 6 bases, J lost 8 bases, and 7 bases lay in between. Germline V gene sequence: CDR1 MNHNS, CDR2 SASEGT. CDR3 length equals 10 residues. This CDR3 is CASRGDGYTF. CDR3 in DNA: TGTGCCAGCAGAGGGGACGGCTACACCTTC.

The J gene is TRBJ2-7, the V gene TRBV6-6; 8 bases line up with TRBD2. The CDR3 contains 12 residues. Germline assignment: CDR1 MNHNY and CDR2 SVGAGI (reference sequence). V dropped 5 bases and J dropped 5; count of bases not matched to a gene: 2. The CDR3 sequence is CASSTSGDEQYF. In DNA form, the CDR3 reads TGTGCCAGCAGTACTAGCGGAGACGAGCAGTACTTC.

The chain employs TRBV5-1 and TRBJ2-3, with D uncertain. This CDR3 is 14 amino acids long. V gave up 4 bases and J gave up 5 bases, with 14 bases separating them. CDR1 and CDR2 (germline): SGHRS, YFSETQ. The CDR3 reads CASSRDQGLDTQYF. The CDR3 DNA reads as TGCGCCAGCAGCAGAGACCAAGGGTTAGATACGCAGTATTTT. Supplemented by reference TRBV5-1 and TRBJ2-3, the full variable domain reads KAGVTQTPRYLIKTRGQQVTLSCSPISGHRSVSWYQQTPGQGLQFLFEYFSETQRNKGNFPGRFSGRQFSNSRSEMNVSTLELGDSALYLCASSRDQGLDTQYFGPGTRLTVL.

This clone was counted a few times. The chain recombines TRBV2 with TRBJ2-7; 13 nucleotides line up with TRBD2. Losses at the gene ends were 5 bases for V and 5 bases for J; bases not matched to a gene: 3. There are 14 residues in the CDR3. Germline assignment: CDR1 SNHLY and CDR2 FYNNEI. This CDR3 is CASSIGLAGDEQYF. The CDR3 DNA sequence: TGTGCCAGCAGTATAGGACTAGCGGGAGACGAGCAGTACTTC. Filled out from reference TRBV2 and TRBJ2-7, the complete variable domain reads EPEVTQTPSHQVTQMGQEVILRCVPISNHLYFYWYRQILGQKVEFLVSFYNNEISEKSEIFDDQFSVERPDGSNFTLKIRSTKLEDSAMYFCASSIGLAGDEQYFGPGTRLTVT.

This clone was detected only once. This chain links TRBV19 with TRBJ1-5, with TRBD1 matching over 8 bases. Losses at the gene ends were 1 base for V and 2 bases for J; bases not matched to a gene: 7. The CDR3 spans 17 residues. Germline V CDR1 and CDR2: LNHDA, SQIVND (reference sequence). The CDR3 reads CASSIGIGGQGNQPQHF. CDR3 nucleotide sequence: TGTGCCAGTAGTATAGGTATTGGGGGACAGGGCAATCAGCCCCAGCATTTT.

The CDR3 coding sequence is TGTGCCAGCAGTTACTCTATAGACTACAATGAGCAGTTCTTC. Protein: CASSYSIDYNEQFF. The chain couples TRBV6-5 to TRBJ2-1; D gene ambiguous. V was trimmed by 0 bases and J by 3 bases, leaving 6 bases between them. Germline assignment: CDR1 MNHEY and CDR2 SVGAGI. The CDR3 consists of 14 residues.

The chain employs TRBV11-2 and TRBJ2-3, with D unresolved. The germline V and J ends were trimmed by 1 base and 4 bases, with 12 bases remaining between them. The germline gives CDR1 SGHAT, CDR2 FQNNGV. This CDR3 comprises 15 residues. The CDR3 is CASSLVVSAPDTQYF. CDR3 nucleotides: TGTGCCAGCAGCTTAGTTGTATCTGCGCCAGATACGCAGTATTTT. The full variable domain, rest sourced from reference TRBV11-2 and TRBJ2-3, is EAGVAQSPRYKIIEKRQSVAFWCNPISGHATLYWYQQILGQGPKLLIQFQNNGVVDDSQLPKDRFSAERLKGVDSTLKIQPAKLEDSAVYLCASSLVVSAPDTQYFGPGTRLTVL.

V usage is TRBV15 and J usage is TRBJ2-2; 7 bases fit TRBD1. The J segment lost 5 bases and the V segment lost 0 bases, leaving 3 bases of the junction unmatched. Germline V gene lookup returns CDR1 LNHNV and CDR2 YYDKDF (reference sequence). The CDR3 is made up of 15 amino acids. CDR3 region: CATSRDRTGTGELFF. The CDR3 region has the DNA TGTGCCACCAGCAGAGATAGGACAGGTACCGGGGAGCTGTTTTTT.

J is TRBJ2-1 and V is TRBV6-5, with D hard to call. Germline CDR1 reads MNHEY; CDR2 reads SVGAGI. The CDR3 covers 13 residues. The V end lost 5 bases, the J end lost 7 bases, and 12 bases lay between the germline ends. CDR3 region: CASSERLGNEQFF. The DNA of the CDR3 is TGTGCCAGCAGTGAACGCCTGGGTAATGAGCAGTTCTTC.

The chain is built from TRBV6-1 and TRBJ1-3, with 7 bases aligning to TRBD1. The CDR3 spans 14 residues. Germline-derived CDR1 and CDR2 are MNHNS and SASEGT. The V and J ends lost 6 bases and 3 bases, in that order; junction bases with no gene match: 5. DNA of the CDR3: TGTGCCAGCAGGCAAGACAGGGTTGGAAACACCATATATTTT. Protein sequence: CASRQDRVGNTIYF.

This clone has a handful of counts. The rearrangement uses TRBV18 and TRBJ1-4; D is ambiguous. Germline V gene sequence: CDR1 KGHSH, CDR2 LQKENI. The CDR3 totals 14 residues. The germline V and J ends were trimmed by 2 bases and 5 bases, with 9 bases remaining between them. CDR3 amino acids: CASSPAVGNEKLFF. CDR3 coding DNA: TGTGCCAGCTCACCAGCAGTAGGCAATGAAAAACTGTTTTTT.

Written as DNA, the CDR3 is TGTGCCAGCACTTTTAGCTCCCGCTCGATCGAGCAGTACTTC. Amino acids: CASTFSSRSIEQYF. The chain is built from TRBV6-5 and TRBJ2-7; D unresolved. Trimming stripped 7 bases from V and 6 bases from J, with 19 bases between. The CDR3 is 14 amino acids. CDR1 MNHEY and CDR2 SVGAGI come from the germline V gene.

The gene calls are TRBV6-5 and TRBJ2-3, with D perhaps given as TRBD1 or TRBD2 (5 bases each). The CDR3 totals 14 residues. Germline assignment: CDR1 MNHEY and CDR2 SVGAGI. V lost 5 bases to trimming and J lost 2 bases, with 11 bases between them. In DNA, the CDR3 is TGTGCCAGCAGTCCCCGGGGCTCCACAGATACGCAGTATTTT. Protein: CASSPRGSTDTQYF.